This is a list of T cell receptor beta chains from one sample in a study of cytomegalovirus exposure and HLA in healthy donors. Method: immunoSEQ multiplex PCR; TCRdb's copy keeps in-frame clones and lacks some. The data contain about 150,000 clones, 50% to 75% of them seen just once; the ten biggest clones take up about 3%. Material: PBMCs. The receptors shown here come from a woman aged 25 to 45 in good health and CMV-seropositive. Each CDR3 is given with its conserved first and last residue. The order of the fields is V gene, J gene, CDR3 protein.

v_call: TRBV2; j_call: TRBJ1-5; cdr3_aa: CASRRLNQPQHF
v_call: TRBV9; j_call: TRBJ2-7; cdr3_aa: CASSVAQVAGGYYEQYF
v_call: TRBV7-9; j_call: TRBJ2-7; cdr3_aa: CASSHGYEQYF
v_call: TRBV4-1; j_call: TRBJ2-1; cdr3_aa: CASSRIGTSGDNEQFF
v_call: TRBV5-1; j_call: TRBJ1-5; cdr3_aa: CASSSTAGDQPQHF
v_call: TRBV19; j_call: TRBJ1-4; cdr3_aa: CASSITGTGFEKLFF
v_call: TRBV28; j_call: TRBJ2-2; cdr3_aa: CASSLNDRANTGELFF
v_call: TRBV18; j_call: TRBJ2-5; cdr3_aa: CASSPRGLAGGSETQYF
v_call: TRBV9; j_call: TRBJ2-1; cdr3_aa: CASSPQTSNNEQFF
v_call: TRBV25-1; j_call: TRBJ2-7; cdr3_aa: CASRSGTDPYEQYF
v_call: TRBV7-2; j_call: -; cdr3_aa: CASSPRLAGAIEQYF